This T cell receptor (beta chain) emerged from a study of cytomegalovirus exposure and HLA in healthy donors. All donors participated as healthy donors of bone marrow. Study-level results: As a later analysis revealed, the rate of TCR association differed by HLA locus, with DRB1 most and HLA-C fewest. A later analysis, which compared TCR beta chains of equal frequency, found the HLA-associated ones more clonally expanded. The study flagged approximately 180 TCR beta chains as cytomegalovirus-associated.

In the case of this clone: Its target is not known.

PCR employed 60 Vbeta and 13 Jbeta primers. Data came from immunoSEQ multiplex PCR; TCRdb stores just in-frame clones and leaves some out. This sample has some 65,000 clones; around 68% occur once, and the top ten carry approximately 11%. Germline assignment: CDR1 SGHTS and CDR2 YDEGEE. The CDR3 length is 14 residues. Trimming took 7 bases from V and 0 from J, leaving 11 bases between them. The V and J genes are TRBV5-8 and TRBJ2-1; D is perhaps TRBD2 (5 bases). Source material: PBMCs. This clonotype originated in a woman between 25 and 40 years old in good health and CMV-seronegative. CDR3: CASGPGSSYNEQFF. DNA for the CDR3: TGTGCCAGCGGGCCGGGGAGCTCCTACAATGAGCAGTTCTTC. Full variable domain (outside the CDR3, taken from reference TRBV5-8 and TRBJ2-1): EAGVTQSPTHLIKTRGQQATLRCSPISGHTSVYWYQQALGLGLQFLLWYDEGEERNRGNFPPRFSGRQFPNYSSELNVNALELEDSALYLCASGPGSSYNEQFFGPGTRLTVL.